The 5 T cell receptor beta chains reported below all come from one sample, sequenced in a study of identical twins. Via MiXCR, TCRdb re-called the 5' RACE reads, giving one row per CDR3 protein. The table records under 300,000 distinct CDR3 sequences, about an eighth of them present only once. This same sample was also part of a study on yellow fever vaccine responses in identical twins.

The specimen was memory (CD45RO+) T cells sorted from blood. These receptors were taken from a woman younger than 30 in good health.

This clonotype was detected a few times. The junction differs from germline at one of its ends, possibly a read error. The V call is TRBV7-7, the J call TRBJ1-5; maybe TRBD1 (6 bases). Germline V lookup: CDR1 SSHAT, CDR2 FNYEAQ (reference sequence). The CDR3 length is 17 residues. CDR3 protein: CASSLGSAGDNNQPQHF. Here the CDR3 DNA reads TGTGCTAGCAGCTTAGGTTCGGCAGGGGATAACAATCAGCCCCAGCATTTT.

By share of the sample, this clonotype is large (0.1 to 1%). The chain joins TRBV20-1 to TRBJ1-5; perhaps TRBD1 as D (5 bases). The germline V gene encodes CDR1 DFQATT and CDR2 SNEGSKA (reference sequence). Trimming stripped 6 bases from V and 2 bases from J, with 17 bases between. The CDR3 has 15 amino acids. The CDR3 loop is CSASPPGGGNQPQHF. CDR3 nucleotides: TGCAGTGCCAGCCCCCCGGGGGGAGGCAATCAGCCCCAGCATTTT.

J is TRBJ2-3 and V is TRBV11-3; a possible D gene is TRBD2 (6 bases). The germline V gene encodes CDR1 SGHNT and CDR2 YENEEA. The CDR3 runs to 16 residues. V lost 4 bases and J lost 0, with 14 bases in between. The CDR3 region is CASSSGTRPSTDTQYF. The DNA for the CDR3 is TGTGCCAGCAGCTCCGGGACTCGCCCTAGCACAGATACGCAGTATTTT.

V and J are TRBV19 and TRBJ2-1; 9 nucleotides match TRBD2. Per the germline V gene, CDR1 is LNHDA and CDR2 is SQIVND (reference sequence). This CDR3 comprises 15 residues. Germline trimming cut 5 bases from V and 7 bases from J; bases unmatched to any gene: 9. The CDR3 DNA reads TGTGCCAGTAGTCCCCGGACTAGCGTTCGAAATGAGCAGTTCTTC. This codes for CASSPRTSVRNEQFF.

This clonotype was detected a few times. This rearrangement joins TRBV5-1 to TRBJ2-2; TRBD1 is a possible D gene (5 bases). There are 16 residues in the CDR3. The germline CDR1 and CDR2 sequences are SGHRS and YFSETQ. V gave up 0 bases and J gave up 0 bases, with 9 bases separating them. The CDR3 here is CASSLGQTPNTGELFF. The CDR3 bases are TGCGCCAGCAGCTTGGGACAGACCCCGAACACCGGGGAGCTGTTTTTT.